The 27 T cell receptor beta chains reported below all come from one sample, sequenced in a study of blood T cell repertoires in COVID-19. Assay used: immunoSEQ multiplex PCR; TCRdb lists only in-frame clones, some missing. The profile shows tens of thousands of clones, over 70% of them singletons. The sequenced sample consisted of peripheral blood. Receptor source: a human donor in a cohort sampled during active COVID-19.

The chain employs TRBV28 and TRBJ2-1; D is perhaps TRBD1 (5 bases). V shed 5 bases and J shed 2 bases, with 13 bases lying between them. Germline-derived CDR1 and CDR2 are MDHEN and SYDVKM. The CDR3 consists of 15 residues. The CDR3 DNA reads as TGTGCCAGCAGTCGGGTGGGGCGTACCTACAATGAGCAGTTCTTC. Amino acids: CASSRVGRTYNEQFF. The whole variable domain, remainder taken from reference TRBV28 and TRBJ2-1, is DVKVTQSSRYLVKRTGEKVFLECVQDMDHENMFWYRQDPGLGLRLIYFSYDVKMKEKGDIPEGYSVSREKKERFSLILESASTNQTSMYLCASSRVGRTYNEQFFGPGTRLTVL.

CDR3 nucleotide sequence: TGTGCCAGCAAGACAGGTACGAAAGATGGCTACACCTTC. As protein: CASKTGTKDGYTF. The chain has TRBV6-5 and TRBJ1-2; perhaps TRBD1 as D (6 bases). Germline lookup yields CDR1 MNHEY and CDR2 SVGAGI. This CDR3 is 13 amino acids long. Trimming left V 7 bases short and J 6 bases short, with 15 bases between.

This sequence joins TRBV3-1 (or the pseudogene TRBV3-2) and TRBJ2-3, with 7 positions matching TRBD2. J was trimmed by 2 bases and V by 1 base; bases with no gene match: 9. This CDR3 contains 17 residues. The germline CDR1 and CDR2 sequences are LGHDT and YNNKEL (reference sequence). CDR3 loop: CASSQVGASGPTDTQYF. The CDR3 DNA reads TGTGCCAGCAGCCAAGTTGGGGCTAGCGGCCCCACAGATACGCAGTATTTT.

This clone is a singleton in its sample. The chain is built from TRBV4-1 and TRBJ2-3; D is undetermined. This CDR3 is built from 12 residues. V was trimmed by 6 bases and J by 2 bases, leaving 6 bases between them. Per the germline V gene, CDR1 is MGHRA and CDR2 is YSYEKL. The CDR3 region is CASRDITDTQYF. For the CDR3, the DNA is TGCGCCAGCAGAGACATCACAGATACGCAGTATTTT.

Here the CDR3 DNA reads TGTGCCACTGCCAGGGGGAACACCGGGGAGCTGTTTTTT. This gives the protein CATARGNTGELFF. This sequence joins TRBV24-1 and TRBJ2-2, with a possible D match to TRBD1 (6 bases). From germline, CDR1 is KGHDR and CDR2 SFDVKD. V was shortened by 10 bases and J by 1 base, with 9 bases between the two germline ends. The CDR3 extends over 13 amino acids.

The chain links TRBV5-5 to TRBJ1-4; 10 bases agree with TRBD1. J lost 11 bases, V lost 4 bases, and 11 bases had no gene match. The CDR3 consists of 15 residues. Germline V gene data show CDR1 as SGHKS and CDR2 as YYEKEE (reference sequence). This CDR3 reads CASSLPGQGMGKLFF. CDR3 nucleotides: TGTGCCAGCAGCCTCCCGGGACAGGGGATGGGGAAACTGTTTTTT.

The V gene is TRBV29-1, the J gene TRBJ2-1; 9 bases line up with TRBD1. This CDR3 region has 14 residues. Germline V CDR1 and CDR2: SQVTM, ANQGSEA. V dropped 5 bases and J dropped 5; count of bases not matched to a gene: 7. CDR3 coding DNA: TGCAGCGTTTCAACAGGGGGCTTAAACAATGAGCAGTTCTTC. Its translation: CSVSTGGLNNEQFF.

This chain links TRBV4-1 with TRBJ2-7; 8 positions agree with TRBD2. The germline V gene has CDR1 MGHRA and CDR2 YSYEKL. This CDR3 is built from 19 residues. V shed 0 bases, J shed 4 bases, and the junction held 17 bases outside the gene matches. The CDR3 here is CASSQDRGGRRGGIYEQYF. The CDR3 DNA follows: TGCGCCAGCAGCCAAGATCGGGGGGGCCGCAGAGGAGGGATATACGAGCAGTACTTC.

The V call is TRBV19, the J call TRBJ2-7, with D perhaps TRBD1 (5 bases). Trimming took 1 base from V and 5 from J, leaving 12 bases between them. This CDR3 comprises 14 residues. The V gene's germline CDR1 is LNHDA and CDR2 SQIVND (reference sequence). The CDR3 coding sequence is TGTGCCAGTAGTATAGTAGGACACCTCGACGAGCAGTACTTC. Its protein product is CASSIVGHLDEQYF.

The chain combines TRBV30 with TRBJ2-1; 10 nucleotides agree with TRBD2. This CDR3 is 13 amino acids long. Germline V gene data show CDR1 as GTSNPN and CDR2 as SVGIG (reference sequence). J gave up 7 bases and V 8 bases, and 8 bases lay outside the gene matches. The CDR3: CAGQREGLNEQFF. The CDR3 bases are TGTGCCGGGCAGCGGGAGGGCCTAAATGAGCAGTTCTTC.

The V gene is TRBV29-1, the J gene TRBJ1-4; maybe TRBD1 (5 bases). The CDR3 length is 12 residues. V lost 7 bases, J lost 7 bases, and 13 bases lay in between. The germline V gene has CDR1 SQVTM and CDR2 ANQGSEA. Here the CDR3 reads CSGRLRGEKLFF. CDR3 coding DNA: TGCAGCGGTAGGCTAAGGGGTGAAAAACTGTTTTTT.

V usage is TRBV5-6 and J usage is TRBJ2-1; TRBD1 matches at 8 bases. V shed 2 bases, J shed 0 bases, and the junction held 10 bases outside the gene matches. The CDR3 is 18 amino acids. In germline, CDR1 is SGHDT, CDR2 YYEEEE. For the CDR3, the DNA is TGTGCCAGCAGCTTAGGGCCCGGGACAGGTCTCTCCTACAATGAGCAGTTCTTC. Translated: CASSLGPGTGLSYNEQFF.

The chain combines TRBV5-1 with TRBJ1-1, with D hard to call. Germline V gives CDR1 SGHRS, CDR2 YFSETQ. This CDR3 has 15 residues. V gave up 5 bases and J gave up 4 bases, with 18 bases separating them. The CDR3 protein is CASSREAARGTEAFF. The CDR3 region has the DNA TGCGCCAGCAGTCGGGAGGCGGCTCGCGGCACTGAAGCTTTCTTT.

The rearrangement joins TRBV4-2 to TRBJ2-2; D may be TRBD2 (7 bases). This CDR3 is built from 16 residues. Germline CDR1 is LGHNA and CDR2 is YNFKEQ. V lost 4 bases and J lost 6, with 18 bases in between. CDR3 coding DNA: TGTGCCAGCAGCCCTCCTGTTGGGGGGGCCGCCGGGGAGCTGTTTTTT. Its protein is CASSPPVGGAAGELFF.

The table lists this clone with a count of one. The chain carries TRBV5-1 and TRBJ2-1; 8 positions agree with TRBD1. This CDR3 is 15 amino acids long. CDR1 is SGHRS and CDR2 is YFSETQ in the germline V gene. Germline trimming cut 0 bases from V and 9 bases from J; bases unmatched to any gene: 8. DNA of the CDR3: TGCGCCAGCAGCTTGGCCGGGACAGGCGGAGGTGAGCAGTTCTTC. Its protein is CASSLAGTGGGEQFF.

The chain joins TRBV7-9 to TRBJ1-5; the match to TRBD1 covers 7 bases. Losses at the gene ends were 5 bases for V and 9 bases for J; bases not matched to a gene: 10. This CDR3 is 14 amino acids long. Germline V lookup: CDR1 SEHNR, CDR2 FQNEAQ (reference sequence). CDR3 nucleotide sequence: TGTGCCAGCAGCGCGGAGGGGGCTTCGGCGCCCCAGCATTTT. Its protein product is CASSAEGASAPQHF.

This sequence joins TRBV28 and TRBJ2-5, with D perhaps matching TRBD1 (6 bases). Per germline, CDR1 MDHEN and CDR2 SYDVKM. Trimming took 4 bases from V and 9 from J, leaving 18 bases between them. This CDR3 comprises 14 residues. The CDR3 coding sequence is TGTGCCAGCAGTTCGACAGGTCAAGAGAGGGCCCAGTACTTC. This gives the protein CASSSTGQERAQYF.

The chain couples TRBV27 to TRBJ1-1; D is uncertain. Germline lookup yields CDR1 MNHEY and CDR2 SMNVEV (reference sequence). The CDR3 has 13 residues. Trimming shortened V by 8 bases and J by 0 bases, and 10 bases separated the two germline ends. The DNA of the CDR3 is TGTGCCAGCTGCAGGTCCCTGAACACTGAAGCTTTCTTT. It codes for CASCRSLNTEAFF.

This clone was seen a single time. This chain links TRBV10-2 with TRBJ1-1; possibly TRBD1 for D (5 bases). V dropped 0 bases and J dropped 0 bases, with 11 bases sitting between them. CDR1 and CDR2 from the germline V gene are WSHSY and SAAADI. This CDR3 is built from 16 residues. CDR3 protein: CASSESWGGMNTEAFF. CDR3 nucleotide sequence: TGCGCCAGCAGTGAGTCGTGGGGGGGTATGAACACTGAAGCTTTCTTT.

The V gene is TRBV10-3, the J gene TRBJ1-1; D unclear. Germline CDR1 reads ENHRY; CDR2 reads SYGVKD. Trimming removed 3 bases at V and 1 base at J, with 15 bases between. The CDR3 spans 16 residues. The CDR3 DNA sequence: TGTGCCATCAGTGACTCCCCGGGAGGACCGAACACTGAAGCTTTCTTT. Amino acids: CAISDSPGGPNTEAFF.

The J gene is TRBJ1-2, the V gene TRBV3-1 (or the pseudogene TRBV3-2); 7 bases map to TRBD1. Unmatched junction bases numbered 7, after V lost 8 bases and J lost 4 bases. The germline V gene encodes CDR1 LGHDT and CDR2 YNNKEL (reference sequence). This CDR3 region has 13 residues. CDR3 sequence reads: CASRLGGSYGYTF. The CDR3 region has the DNA TGTGCCAGCCGTCTAGGGGGCTCCTATGGCTACACCTTC.

The V and J genes are TRBV6-5 and TRBJ2-1, with 7 bases lining up with TRBD2. The CDR3 totals 14 residues. CDR1 MNHEY and CDR2 SVGAGI come from the germline V gene. J was trimmed by 6 bases and V by 7 bases; bases with no gene match: 9. The CDR3 DNA reads as TGTGCCAGCACCTATAGCGGGTGGGGCAATGAGCAGTTCTTC. It specifies CASTYSGWGNEQFF.

This clone appeared once. V gene TRBV6-4 combines with J gene TRBJ2-3; D gene uncertain. This CDR3 region has 15 residues. CDR1 MRHNA and CDR2 SNTAGT come from the germline V gene. The germline V and J ends were trimmed by 5 bases and 0 bases, with 12 bases remaining between them. CDR3 region: CASSPDWQSTDTQYF. In nucleotides, the CDR3 is TGTGCCAGCAGTCCTGACTGGCAAAGCACAGATACGCAGTATTTT.

This sequence joins TRBV7-2 and TRBJ2-3; 11 bases are a match to TRBD2. Germline CDR1 reads SGHTA; CDR2 reads FQGNSA. The CDR3 extends over 15 amino acids. V dropped 3 bases and J dropped 1; count of bases not matched to a gene: 0. CDR3 DNA sequence: TGTGCCAGCAGCTTGGGACTAGCGGGCACAGATACGCAGTATTTT. Encoded protein: CASSLGLAGTDTQYF. The entire variable domain, with the rest obtained from reference TRBV7-2 and TRBJ2-3, is as follows: GAGVSQSPSNKVTEKGKDVELRCDPISGHTALYWYRQSLGQGLEFLIYFQGNSAPDKSGLPSDRFSAERTGGSVSTLTIQRTQQEDSAVYLCASSLGLAGTDTQYFGPGTRLTVL.

The V call is TRBV19, the J call TRBJ1-6; tentative D call: TRBD1 (6 bases). Trimming shortened V by 10 bases and J by 8 bases, and 12 bases separated the two germline ends. Germline V CDR1 and CDR2: LNHDA, SQIVND (reference sequence). The CDR3 sequence is 12 residues long. This CDR3 reads CATRGRDSPLHF. The CDR3 DNA is TGTGCCACCAGGGGTAGGGATTCACCCCTCCACTTT.

In its sample, this clone was seen once. The CDR3 sequence: CASSGVLAGEQFF. The DNA of the CDR3 is TGTGCCAGCTCAGGAGTACTAGCGGGGGAGCAGTTCTTC. V usage is TRBV18 and J usage is TRBJ2-1; 10 nucleotides agree with TRBD2. Germline V gives CDR1 KGHSH, CDR2 LQKENI. The ends lost 5 bases at V and 10 bases at J; junction bases unmatched: 5. The CDR3 is 13 residues long.

The chain recombines TRBV29-1 with TRBJ2-3; 10 nucleotides line up with TRBD1. The CDR3 is 13 amino acids. J was trimmed by 6 bases and V by 7 bases; bases with no gene match: 7. Germline V gives CDR1 SQVTM, CDR2 ANQGSEA. The CDR3 DNA reads as TGCAGCGCCACTGGACAGGGGGTGGATACGCAGTATTTT. Translating it yields CSATGQGVDTQYF.